This T cell receptor beta chain is drawn from a study of identical twins. Only a few counts were recorded for this clonotype. TCRdb recomputed calls from the 5' RACE reads with MiXCR, one row per CDR3 protein. This table holds about 890,000 distinct CDR3 sequences, 12% found once. CDR1 is SQVTM and CDR2 is ANQGSEA in the germline V gene. V lost 0 bases and J lost 4, with 10 bases in between. The CDR3 length is 14 residues. These data were also filed under a second study, of yellow fever vaccine responses in identical twins.

This sequence joins TRBV29-1 and TRBJ2-1, with D possibly TRBD2 on 6 matching bases. Sequenced: PBMCs. The TCR sequence derives from a woman aged 18-30 years in good health. The CDR3 sequence: CSVEEAGTYNEQFF. DNA of the CDR3: TGCAGCGTTGAAGAAGCGGGCACTTACAATGAGCAGTTCTTC.